The 19 T cell receptor beta chains below come from one sample, sequenced in a study of blood T cell repertoires in COVID-19. Sequencing used immunoSEQ multiplex PCR; TCRdb keeps in-frame clones, though not all of them. The sample consists of approximately 150,000 clones, more than 75% of them appearing once. The material sequenced was PBMCs or T cells enriched from blood (not recorded which). The receptor source for this set is a human donor with acute COVID-19. The donor label of this sample is uncertain.

The chain employs TRBV5-4 and TRBJ2-5; 8 positions match TRBD2. Germline V gene sequence: CDR1 SGHNT, CDR2 YYREEE (reference sequence). Trimming at V came to 2 bases and at J to 5 bases, leaving 5 bases not matched to a gene. The CDR3 has 14 residues. The CDR3 sequence: CASSLLSGGETQYF. In DNA form, the CDR3 reads TGTGCCAGCAGCTTACTCAGCGGGGGTGAGACCCAGTACTTC.

This sequence joins TRBV19 and TRBJ2-3; TRBD2 matches 12 bases. Germline CDR1 is LNHDA and CDR2 is SQIVND (reference sequence). The CDR3 contains 16 residues. Losses at the gene ends were 4 bases for V and 2 bases for J; bases not matched to a gene: 4. CDR3 loop: CASSRGLAGATDTQYF. CDR3 DNA sequence: TGTGCCAGTAGTAGGGGACTAGCGGGTGCCACAGATACGCAGTATTTT.

As for this clone: The same CDR3 arises from other DNA sequences in this sample as well. V is TRBV6-2 or TRBV6-3 and J is TRBJ1-2; D may be TRBD1 (5 bases). CDR1 and CDR2 from the germline V gene are MNHEY and SVGEGT. This CDR3 contains 13 residues. V gave up 5 bases and J gave up 4 bases, with 11 bases separating them. DNA of the CDR3: TGTGCCAGCAGTCTTCGAGACAGCTATGGCTACACCTTC. Its translation: CASSLRDSYGYTF.

The chain joins TRBV5-8 to TRBJ2-3; D not certain. V was shortened by 4 bases and J by 3 bases, with 12 bases between the two germline ends. Germline lookup yields CDR1 SGHTS and CDR2 YDEGEE. The CDR3 consists of 14 residues. Here the CDR3 DNA reads TGTGCCAGCAGCCCCCTGACTCGGACAGATACGCAGTATTTT. Translating gives CASSPLTRTDTQYF.

The V call is TRBV6-5, the J call TRBJ1-1, with D perhaps matching TRBD1 (5 bases). The V end lost 5 bases, the J end lost 8 bases, and 21 bases lay between the germline ends. The CDR3 contains 15 residues. Germline-derived CDR1 and CDR2 are MNHEY and SVGAGI. CDR3 sequence reads: CASSPWGGSADEAFF. Here the CDR3 DNA reads TGTGCCAGCAGTCCCTGGGGGGGGTCTGCGGACGAAGCTTTCTTT.

This chain uses TRBV7-9 with TRBJ2-7; a possible D gene is TRBD1 (6 bases). Germline V gene sequence: CDR1 SEHNR, CDR2 FQNEAQ (reference sequence). The V end was cut by 5 bases, the J end by 2 bases, with 10 bases between. This CDR3 spans 13 amino acids. DNA of the CDR3: TGTGCCAGCAGCCTGACAGGTACCTACGAGCAGTACTTC. Translation: CASSLTGTYEQYF.

V gene TRBV14 combines with J gene TRBJ2-3; the match to TRBD2 covers 7 bases. The CDR3 has 17 amino acids. The junction had 12 bases not matched to a gene; V was cut back by 4 bases and J by 2 bases. Germline CDR1 SGHDN, CDR2 FVKESK. The CDR3 sequence is CASSPPGVGRPTDTQYF. The DNA for the CDR3 is TGTGCCAGCAGCCCCCCCGGGGTCGGGAGGCCCACAGATACGCAGTATTTT.

The CDR3 region is CASRGDNTDTQYF. DNA for the CDR3: TGCGCCAGCAGGGGGGACAACACAGATACGCAGTATTTT. J is TRBJ2-3 and V is TRBV10-2; possibly TRBD1 for D (6 bases). This CDR3 is 13 amino acids long. The V gene lost 6 bases and the J gene lost 2 bases, with 9 bases spanning the gap. CDR1 and CDR2 (germline): WSHSY, SAAADI.

The rearrangement links TRBV28 to TRBJ2-6; 12 bases fit TRBD1. The junction had 11 bases not matched to a gene; V was cut back by 2 bases and J by 3 bases. This CDR3 region has 20 residues. Germline values: CDR1 MDHEN, CDR2 SYDVKM. DNA for the CDR3: TGTGCCAGCAGTTTAATCCGGGACAGGGGGCGCTTCTTTGGGGCCAACGTCCTGACTTTC. Protein product: CASSLIRDRGRFFGANVLTF.

This chain links TRBV5-5 with TRBJ2-5, with a weak D call TRBD1 (5 bases). From germline, CDR1 is SGHKS and CDR2 YYEKEE (reference sequence). This CDR3 spans 15 amino acids. V lost 2 bases and J 4 bases, leaving 15 bases between the germline ends. The CDR3 loop reads CASSLGRVGPETQYF. CDR3 DNA: TGTGCCAGCAGCTTAGGCAGGGTGGGTCCAGAGACCCAGTACTTC.

This chain connects TRBV27 to TRBJ2-2, with D maybe TRBD1 (6 bases). The length of the CDR3 is 19 residues. V was trimmed by 3 bases and J by 2 bases, leaving 22 bases between them. Per the germline V gene, CDR1 is MNHEY and CDR2 is SMNVEV (reference sequence). CDR3 sequence reads: CASSLGAGNRIFNTGELFF. The CDR3 region has the DNA TGTGCCAGCAGTTTGGGGGCAGGCAACAGGATTTTTAACACCGGGGAGCTGTTTTTT.

The CDR3 DNA sequence: TGTGCCAGCAGTTCATATGGACAGGGCACCTACAATGAGCAGTTCTTC. Encoded protein: CASSSYGQGTYNEQFF. The rearrangement joins TRBV27 to TRBJ2-1; 8 positions agree with TRBD1. Trimming cost V 4 bases and J 2 bases; bases outside gene matches: 7. This CDR3 is 16 amino acids long. Germline loops: CDR1 MNHEY, CDR2 SMNVEV (reference sequence).

The chain carries TRBV7-8 and TRBJ2-1; 10 bases agree with TRBD2. The CDR3 runs to 17 residues. The trim removed 2 bases at V and 1 base at J, leaving 5 bases unmatched. The germline CDR1 and CDR2 sequences are SGHVS and FQNEAQ. The CDR3 DNA sequence: TGTGCCAGCAGCTTACTTGGAGCGGGGGGGTCCTACAATGAGCAGTTCTTC. As protein: CASSLLGAGGSYNEQFF. Complete variable domain (other parts from reference TRBV7-8 and TRBJ2-1): GAGVSQSPRYKVAKRGQDVALRCDPISGHVSLFWYQQALGQGPEFLTYFQNEAQLDKSGLPSDRFFAERPEGSVSTLKIQRTQQEDSAVYLCASSLLGAGGSYNEQFFGPGTRLTVL.

The chain recombines TRBV10-3 with TRBJ2-7; D might be TRBD1 (5 bases). CDR1 ENHRY and CDR2 SYGVKD come from the germline V gene. The CDR3 has 15 amino acids. V dropped 0 bases and J dropped 2 bases, with 11 bases sitting between them. CDR3 sequence reads: CAISESHSDTYEQYF. The CDR3 DNA is TGTGCCATCAGTGAGTCTCATTCGGACACCTACGAGCAGTACTTC.

V and J are TRBV5-1 and TRBJ2-7; D gene ambiguous. This CDR3 spans 16 amino acids. Trimming took off 0 bases at V and 3 bases at J, with 16 bases between the two ends. Germline lookup yields CDR1 SGHRS and CDR2 YFSETQ. The CDR3 coding sequence is TGCGCCAGCAGCTTGGGTCGTGCTGGAGTCCGCTACGAGCAGTACTTC. Protein: CASSLGRAGVRYEQYF.

The chain couples TRBV5-1 to TRBJ2-3, with 8 positions matching TRBD1. V lost 3 bases and J lost 6; bases outside the gene matches: 6. Per germline, CDR1 SGHRS and CDR2 YFSETQ. CDR3 length: 14 residues. The CDR3 DNA sequence: TGCGCCAGCAGCTACGGACAGGGATGGGATACGCAGTATTTT. Protein product: CASSYGQGWDTQYF.

The chain is built from TRBV5-1 and TRBJ2-3; TRBD2 might be the D (5 bases). Trimming left V 0 bases short and J 0 bases short, with 11 bases between. The CDR3 runs 16 residues. Germline V gives CDR1 SGHRS, CDR2 YFSETQ. Written as DNA, the CDR3 is TGCGCCAGCAGCTTGGCCGGGGAGTCTAGCACAGATACGCAGTATTTT. Its protein is CASSLAGESSTDTQYF.

This clone was seen more than once but under ten times. The chain links TRBV7-3 to TRBJ2-7; 7 nucleotides agree with TRBD2. The V gene end was trimmed by 5 bases and the J gene end by 6 bases; junction bases not matched to a gene: 7. Germline lookup yields CDR1 SGHTA and CDR2 FQGTGA. This CDR3 is built from 13 residues. The CDR3 nucleotides read TGTGCCAGCAGCCCGGACTGGGGGGGCGAGCAGTACTTC. Its protein product is CASSPDWGGEQYF.

The V call is TRBV19, the J call TRBJ2-1; TRBD2 might be the D (5 bases). V was pared by 5 bases and J by 10 bases, with 12 bases between. The CDR3 consists of 12 residues. Looked up from germline, CDR1 is LNHDA and CDR2 is SQIVND (reference sequence). The CDR3: CASSPGLVEQFF. CDR3 sequence (DNA): TGTGCCAGTAGTCCTGGACTCGTAGAGCAGTTCTTC.